This T cell receptor beta chain was found in a study of cytomegalovirus exposure and HLA in healthy donors. Across the study: Genotyping showed roughly 86% of a few hundred donors falling in the Caucasian-associated ancestry cluster. Study findings and constraints: High specificity and sensitivity for cytomegalovirus status were reported for the classifier. Follow-up analysis found HLA locus-dependent TCR association rates, highest for DRB1 and lowest for HLA-C.

To note about this clone: Its antigen is undetermined.

The V gene lost 4 bases and the J gene lost 2 bases, with 8 bases spanning the gap. CDR3 length: 13 amino acids. Germline assignment: CDR1 MNHEY and CDR2 SMNVEV (reference sequence). PCR involved 60 Vbeta and 13 Jbeta primers. TCRdb's copy holds only in-frame clones and misses some; the assay was immunoSEQ multiplex PCR. The table for this sample gives 50,000 or so clones. The chain couples TRBV27 to TRBJ1-2; D perhaps matches TRBD1 (6 bases). Sequencing was done on a sample of PBMCs. The clonotype was recovered from a young woman in good health and CMV-seronegative. The CDR3 here is CASSSTGNYGYTF. The CDR3 DNA is TGTGCCAGCAGTTCCACAGGGAACTATGGCTACACCTTC.